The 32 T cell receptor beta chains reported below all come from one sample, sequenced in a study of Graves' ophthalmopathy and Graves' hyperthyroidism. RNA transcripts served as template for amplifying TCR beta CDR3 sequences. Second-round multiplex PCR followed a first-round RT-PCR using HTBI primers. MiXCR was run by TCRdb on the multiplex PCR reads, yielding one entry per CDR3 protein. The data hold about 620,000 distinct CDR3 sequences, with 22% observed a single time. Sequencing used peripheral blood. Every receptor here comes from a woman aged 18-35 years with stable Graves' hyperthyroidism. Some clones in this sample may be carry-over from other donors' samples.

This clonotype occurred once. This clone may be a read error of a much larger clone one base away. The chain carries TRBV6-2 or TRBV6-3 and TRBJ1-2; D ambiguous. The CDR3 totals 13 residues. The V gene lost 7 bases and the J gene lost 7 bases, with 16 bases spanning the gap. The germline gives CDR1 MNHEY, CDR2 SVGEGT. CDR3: CASTPAVMPGYTF. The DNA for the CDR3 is TGTGCCAGCACTCCGGCAGTAATGCCTGGCTACACCTTC.

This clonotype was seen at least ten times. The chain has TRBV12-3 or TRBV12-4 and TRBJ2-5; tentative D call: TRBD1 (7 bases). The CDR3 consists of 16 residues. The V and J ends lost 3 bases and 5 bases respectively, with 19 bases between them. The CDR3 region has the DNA TGTGCCAGCAGTTTTAATTTCGGAGGGGGCGGGGAGACCCAGTACTTC. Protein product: CASSFNFGGGGETQYF.

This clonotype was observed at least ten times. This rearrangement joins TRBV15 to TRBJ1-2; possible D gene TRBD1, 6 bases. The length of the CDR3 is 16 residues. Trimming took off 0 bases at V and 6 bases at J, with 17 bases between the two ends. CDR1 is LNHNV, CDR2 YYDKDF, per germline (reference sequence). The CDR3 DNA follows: TGTGCCACCAGCAGAGATCGGGGGACAAGTCTCGATGGCTACACCTTC. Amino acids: CATSRDRGTSLDGYTF. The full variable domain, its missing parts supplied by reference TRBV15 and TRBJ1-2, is DAMVIQNPRYQVTQFGKPVTLSCSQTLNHNVMYWYQQKSSQAPKLLFHYYDKDFNNEADTPDNFQSRRPNTSFCFLDIRSPGLGDTAMYLCATSRDRGTSLDGYTFGSGTRLTVV.

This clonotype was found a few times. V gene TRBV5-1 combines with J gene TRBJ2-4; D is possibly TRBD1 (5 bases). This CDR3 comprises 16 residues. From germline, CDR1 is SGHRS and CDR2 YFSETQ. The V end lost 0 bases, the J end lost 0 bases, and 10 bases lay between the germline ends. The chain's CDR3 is CASSLEGDLAKNIQYF. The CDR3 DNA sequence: TGCGCCAGCAGCTTGGAAGGGGATCTAGCCAAAAACATTCAGTACTTC.

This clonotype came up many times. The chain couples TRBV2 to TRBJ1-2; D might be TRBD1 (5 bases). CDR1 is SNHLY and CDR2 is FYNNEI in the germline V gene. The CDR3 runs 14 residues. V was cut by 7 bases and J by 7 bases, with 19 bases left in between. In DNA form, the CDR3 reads TGTGCCAGCACGACGGAGCAGGGCGGGAGTGGCTACACCTTC. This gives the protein CASTTEQGGSGYTF.

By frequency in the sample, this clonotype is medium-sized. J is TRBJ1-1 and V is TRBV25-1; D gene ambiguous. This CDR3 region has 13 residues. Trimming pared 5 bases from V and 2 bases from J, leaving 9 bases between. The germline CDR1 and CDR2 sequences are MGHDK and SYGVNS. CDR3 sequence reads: CASSMSRNTEAFF. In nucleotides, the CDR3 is TGTGCCAGCAGTATGTCACGTAACACTGAAGCTTTCTTT.

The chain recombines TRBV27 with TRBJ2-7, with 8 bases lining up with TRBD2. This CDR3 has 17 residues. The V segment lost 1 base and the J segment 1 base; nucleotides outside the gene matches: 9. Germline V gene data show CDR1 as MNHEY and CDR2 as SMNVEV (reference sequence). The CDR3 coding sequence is TGTGCCAGCAGTTTATTCGGGTCCGGGACTAGATCCTACGAGCAGTACTTC. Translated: CASSLFGSGTRSYEQYF.

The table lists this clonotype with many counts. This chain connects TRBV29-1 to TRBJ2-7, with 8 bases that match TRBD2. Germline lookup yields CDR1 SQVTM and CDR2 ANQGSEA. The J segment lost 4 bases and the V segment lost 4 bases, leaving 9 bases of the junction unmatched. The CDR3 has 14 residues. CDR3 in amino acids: CSVASGGAMYEQYF. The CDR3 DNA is TGCAGCGTTGCATCGGGGGGGGCAATGTACGAGCAGTACTTC.

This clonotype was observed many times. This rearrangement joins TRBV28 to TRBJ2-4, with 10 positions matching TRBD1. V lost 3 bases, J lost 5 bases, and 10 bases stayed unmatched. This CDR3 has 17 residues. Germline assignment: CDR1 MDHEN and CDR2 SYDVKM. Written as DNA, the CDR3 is TGTGCCAGCAGTTTTGACGGACAGGGGGGGGATCAAAACATTCAGTACTTC. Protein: CASSFDGQGGDQNIQYF.

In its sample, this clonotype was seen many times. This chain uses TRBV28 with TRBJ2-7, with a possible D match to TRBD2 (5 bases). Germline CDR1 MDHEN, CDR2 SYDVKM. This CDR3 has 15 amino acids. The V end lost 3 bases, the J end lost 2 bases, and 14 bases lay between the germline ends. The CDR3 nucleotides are TGTGCCAGCAGTTTTCCGGGGTCTGAACCCTACGAGCAGTACTTC. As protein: CASSFPGSEPYEQYF.

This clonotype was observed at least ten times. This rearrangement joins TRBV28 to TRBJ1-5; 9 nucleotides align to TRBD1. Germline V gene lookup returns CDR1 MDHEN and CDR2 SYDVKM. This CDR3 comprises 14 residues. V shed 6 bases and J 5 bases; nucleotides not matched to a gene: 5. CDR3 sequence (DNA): TGTGCCAGCAGGAGAGACAGGGGGTATCAGCCCCAGCATTTT. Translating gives CASRRDRGYQPQHF.

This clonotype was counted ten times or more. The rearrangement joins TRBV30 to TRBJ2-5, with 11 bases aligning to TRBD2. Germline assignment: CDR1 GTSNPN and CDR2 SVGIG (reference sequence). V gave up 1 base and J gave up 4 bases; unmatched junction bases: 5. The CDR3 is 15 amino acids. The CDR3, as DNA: TGTGCCTGGAGTGCACTAGCGGGAGACGGAGAGACCCAGTACTTC. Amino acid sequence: CAWSALAGDGETQYF.

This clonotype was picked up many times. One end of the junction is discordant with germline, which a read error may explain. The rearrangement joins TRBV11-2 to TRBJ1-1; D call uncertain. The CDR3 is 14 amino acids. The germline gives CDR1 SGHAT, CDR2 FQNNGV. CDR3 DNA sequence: TGTGCCAACAGCTTAGCAGGCGGGAACACTGAAGCTTTCTTT. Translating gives CANSLAGGNTEAFF.

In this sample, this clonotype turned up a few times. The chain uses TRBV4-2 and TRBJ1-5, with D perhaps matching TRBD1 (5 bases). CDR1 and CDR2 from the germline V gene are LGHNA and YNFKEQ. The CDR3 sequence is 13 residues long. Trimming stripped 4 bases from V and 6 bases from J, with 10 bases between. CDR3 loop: CASSPRGTQPQHF. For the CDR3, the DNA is TGTGCCAGCAGCCCTCGCGGGACTCAGCCCCAGCATTTT.

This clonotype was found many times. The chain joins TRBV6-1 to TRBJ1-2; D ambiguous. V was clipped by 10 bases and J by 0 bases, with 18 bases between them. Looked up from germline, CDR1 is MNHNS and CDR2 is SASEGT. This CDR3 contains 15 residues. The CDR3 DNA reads TGTGCCACCGCGGACGTCGTGGTACCTAACTATGGCTACACCTTC. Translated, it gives CATADVVVPNYGYTF.

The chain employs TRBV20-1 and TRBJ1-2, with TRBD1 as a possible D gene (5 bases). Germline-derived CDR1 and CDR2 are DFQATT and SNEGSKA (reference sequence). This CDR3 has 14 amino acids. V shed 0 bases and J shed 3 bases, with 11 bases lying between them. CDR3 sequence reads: CSARDRGTDYGYTF. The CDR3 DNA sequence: TGCAGTGCTAGAGATCGAGGGACCGACTATGGCTACACCTTC.

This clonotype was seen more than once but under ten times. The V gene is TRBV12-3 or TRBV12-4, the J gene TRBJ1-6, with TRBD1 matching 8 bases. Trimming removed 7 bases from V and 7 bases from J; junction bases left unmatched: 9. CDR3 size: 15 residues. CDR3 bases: TGTGCCAGCAAACTGACAGGGGCCTCGAATTCACCCCTCCACTTT. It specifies CASKLTGASNSPLHF.

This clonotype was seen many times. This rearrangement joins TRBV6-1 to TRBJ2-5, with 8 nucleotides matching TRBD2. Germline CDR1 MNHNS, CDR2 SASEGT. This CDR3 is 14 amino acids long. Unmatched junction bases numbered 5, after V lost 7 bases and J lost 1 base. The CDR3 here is CASTPAGGQETQYF. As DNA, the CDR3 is TGTGCCAGCACGCCGGCGGGGGGCCAAGAGACCCAGTACTTC.

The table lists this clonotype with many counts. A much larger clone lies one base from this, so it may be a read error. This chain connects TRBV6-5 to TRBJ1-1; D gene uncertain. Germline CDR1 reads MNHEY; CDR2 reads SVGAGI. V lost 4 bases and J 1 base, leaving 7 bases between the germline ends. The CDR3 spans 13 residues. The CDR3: CASSSWGNTEAFF. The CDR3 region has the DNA TGTGCCAGCAGTTCATGGGGGAACACTGAAGCTTTCTTT.

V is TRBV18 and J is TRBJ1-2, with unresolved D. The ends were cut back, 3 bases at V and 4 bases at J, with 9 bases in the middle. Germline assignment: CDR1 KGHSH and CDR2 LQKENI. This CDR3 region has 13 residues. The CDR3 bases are TGTGCCAGCTCACCGGAGGCAGTCTATGGCTACACCTTC. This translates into CASSPEAVYGYTF. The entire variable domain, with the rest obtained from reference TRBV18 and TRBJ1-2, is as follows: NAGVMQNPRHLVRRRGQEARLRCSPMKGHSHVYWYRQLPEEGLKFMVYLQKENIIDESGMPKERFSAEFPKEGPSILRIQQVVRGDSAAYFCASSPEAVYGYTFGSGTRLTVV.

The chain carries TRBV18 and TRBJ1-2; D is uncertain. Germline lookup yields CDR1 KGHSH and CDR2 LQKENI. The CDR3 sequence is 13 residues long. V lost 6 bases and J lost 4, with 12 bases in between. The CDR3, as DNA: TGTGCCAGCTCTACGGACGGAATCTATGGCTACACCTTC. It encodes CASSTDGIYGYTF.

The CDR3 DNA reads TGTGCCAGTAGCGAGAACCGGGGCACTGAAGCTTTCTTT. Translation gives CASSENRGTEAFF. This sequence joins TRBV19 and TRBJ1-1; D call uncertain. Trimming removed 6 bases at V and 4 bases at J, with 12 bases between. This CDR3 has 13 amino acids. CDR1 is LNHDA and CDR2 is SQIVND in the germline V gene (reference sequence). The complete variable domain, with remaining parts taken from reference TRBV19 and TRBJ1-1, reads DGGITQSPKYLFRKEGQNVTLSCEQNLNHDAMYWYRQDPGQGLRLIYYSQIVNDFQKGDIAEGYSVSREKKESFPLTVTSAQKNPTAFYLCASSENRGTEAFFGQGTRLTVV.

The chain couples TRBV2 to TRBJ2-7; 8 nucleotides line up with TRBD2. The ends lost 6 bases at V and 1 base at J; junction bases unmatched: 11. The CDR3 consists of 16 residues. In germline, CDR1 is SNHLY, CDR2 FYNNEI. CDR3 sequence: CASSLPSGGGSYEQYF. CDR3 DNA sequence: TGTGCCAGCAGCCTCCCTTCCGGCGGGGGGTCCTACGAGCAGTACTTC.

Here the CDR3 reads CSVAQERYQPQHF. The CDR3 DNA follows: TGCAGCGTTGCACAGGAACGTTATCAGCCCCAGCATTTT. The V call is TRBV29-1, the J call TRBJ1-5; maybe TRBD1 (5 bases). The CDR3 spans 13 residues. CDR1 is SQVTM, CDR2 ANQGSEA, per germline. V was cut by 4 bases and J by 5 bases, with 12 bases left in between.

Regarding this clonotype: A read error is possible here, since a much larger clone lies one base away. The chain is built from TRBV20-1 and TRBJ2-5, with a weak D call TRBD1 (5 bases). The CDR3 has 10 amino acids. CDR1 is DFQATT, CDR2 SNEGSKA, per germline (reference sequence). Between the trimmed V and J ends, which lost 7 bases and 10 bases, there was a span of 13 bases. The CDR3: CSVGAKSQYF. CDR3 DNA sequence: TGCAGTGTAGGGGCTAAGAGCCAGTACTTC.

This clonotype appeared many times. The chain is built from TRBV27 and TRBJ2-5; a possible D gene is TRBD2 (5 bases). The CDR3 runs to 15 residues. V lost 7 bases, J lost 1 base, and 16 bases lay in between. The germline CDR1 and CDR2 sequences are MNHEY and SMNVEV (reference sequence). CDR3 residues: CASTSSMAGQETQYF. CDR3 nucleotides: TGTGCCAGCACCAGTTCCATGGCGGGCCAAGAGACCCAGTACTTC.

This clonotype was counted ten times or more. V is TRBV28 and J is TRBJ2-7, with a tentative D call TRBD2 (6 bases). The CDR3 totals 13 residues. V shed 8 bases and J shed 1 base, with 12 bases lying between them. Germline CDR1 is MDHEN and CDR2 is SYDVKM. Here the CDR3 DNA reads TGTGCCAGCTGGGGGGACGCATCCTACGAGCAGTACTTC. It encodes CASWGDASYEQYF.

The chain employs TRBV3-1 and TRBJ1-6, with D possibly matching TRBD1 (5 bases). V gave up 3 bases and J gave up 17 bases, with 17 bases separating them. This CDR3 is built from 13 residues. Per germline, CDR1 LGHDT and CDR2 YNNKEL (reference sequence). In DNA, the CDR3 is TGTGCCAGCAGCCAGGGTCGACAGAACTCCATCCACTTT. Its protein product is CASSQGRQNSIHF. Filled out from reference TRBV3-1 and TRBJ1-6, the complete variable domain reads DTAVSQTPKYLVTQMGNDKSIKCEQNLGHDTMYWYKQDSKKFLKIMFSYNNKELIINETVPNRFSPKSPDKAHLNLHINSLELGDSAVYFCASSQGRQNSIHFGNGTRLTVT.

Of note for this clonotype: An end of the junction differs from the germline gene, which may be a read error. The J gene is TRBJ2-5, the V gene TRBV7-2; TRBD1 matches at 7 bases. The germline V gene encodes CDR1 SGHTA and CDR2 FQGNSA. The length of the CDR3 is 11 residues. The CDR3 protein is CASSFDRVWHF. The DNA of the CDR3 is TGTGCCAGCAGCTTCGACAGGGTCTGGCACTTC.

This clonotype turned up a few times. The CDR3 loop is CSAPTGTGTGYTF. CDR3 nucleotide sequence: TGCAGTGCTCCCACCGGGACAGGGACTGGCTACACCTTC. The V gene is TRBV20-1, the J gene TRBJ1-2; 9 bases agree with TRBD1. There are 13 residues in the CDR3. The J segment lost 7 bases and the V segment lost 5 bases, leaving 8 bases of the junction unmatched. Germline V gives CDR1 DFQATT, CDR2 SNEGSKA (reference sequence).

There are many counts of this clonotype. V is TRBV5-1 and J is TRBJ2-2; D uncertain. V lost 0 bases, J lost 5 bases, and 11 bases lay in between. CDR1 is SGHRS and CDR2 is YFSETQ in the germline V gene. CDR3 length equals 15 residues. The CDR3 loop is CASSLEVSRTGELFF. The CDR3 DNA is TGCGCCAGCAGCTTGGAGGTCTCGCGTACCGGGGAGCTGTTTTTT. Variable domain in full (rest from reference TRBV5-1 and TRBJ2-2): KAGVTQTPRYLIKTRGQQVTLSCSPISGHRSVSWYQQTPGQGLQFLFEYFSETQRNKGNFPGRFSGRQFSNSRSEMNVSTLELGDSALYLCASSLEVSRTGELFFGEGSRLTVL.

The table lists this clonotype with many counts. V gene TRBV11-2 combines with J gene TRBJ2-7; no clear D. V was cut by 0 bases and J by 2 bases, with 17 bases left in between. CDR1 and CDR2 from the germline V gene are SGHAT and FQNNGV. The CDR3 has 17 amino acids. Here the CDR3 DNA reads TGTGCCAGCAGCTTAGAGATGGGGTTCGGAGCCGCCTACGAGCAGTACTTC. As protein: CASSLEMGFGAAYEQYF. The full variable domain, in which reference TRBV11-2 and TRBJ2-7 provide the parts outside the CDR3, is EAGVAQSPRYKIIEKRQSVAFWCNPISGHATLYWYQQILGQGPKLLIQFQNNGVVDDSQLPKDRFSAERLKGVDSTLKIQPAKLEDSAVYLCASSLEMGFGAAYEQYFGPGTRLTVT.